This T cell receptor (beta chain) is drawn from a study of T cell responses to AZD1222 COVID-19 vaccine. Generated by immunoSEQ multiplex PCR, the TCRdb table keeps only in-frame clones and is missing some. The sample lists some 140,000 clones; more than 85% were seen once. The receptor comes from an adult in good health. The sequencing here drew on peripheral blood, taken on day 0 of AZD1222 vaccination.

The CDR3 region is CASRPLFGGLNTEAFF. The CDR3 coding sequence is TGTGCCAGCAGACCTCTGTTTGGGGGATTGAACACTGAAGCTTTCTTT. The chain has TRBV27 and TRBJ1-1; weak D call: TRBD1 (5 bases). Germline lookup yields CDR1 MNHEY and CDR2 SMNVEV (reference sequence). This CDR3 is built from 16 residues. V dropped 6 bases and J dropped 0 bases, with 17 bases sitting between them.